The 28 T cell receptor beta chains reported below all come from one sample, sequenced in a study of T cell responses to AZD1222 COVID-19 vaccine. Measured with immunoSEQ multiplex PCR; TCRdb has only the in-frame clones, and not every one. The table lists over 120,000 clones, approximately 89% of them singletons. Here the sequenced sample was peripheral blood, taken 28 days after the second AZD1222 dose. Receptors originate from an adult who received the AZD1222 COVID-19 vaccine.

J is TRBJ2-2 and V is TRBV11-2, with TRBD2 matching 8 bases. From germline, CDR1 is SGHAT and CDR2 FQNNGV. J lost 1 base, V lost 3 bases, and 1 base had no gene match. The CDR3 has 15 amino acids. CDR3 sequence (DNA): TGTGCCAGCAGCTTCCGGGGGGGGAACACCGGGGAGCTGTTTTTT. Amino acids: CASSFRGGNTGELFF. The complete variable domain, with remaining parts taken from reference TRBV11-2 and TRBJ2-2, reads EAGVAQSPRYKIIEKRQSVAFWCNPISGHATLYWYQQILGQGPKLLIQFQNNGVVDDSQLPKDRFSAERLKGVDSTLKIQPAKLEDSAVYLCASSFRGGNTGELFFGEGSRLTVL.

J is TRBJ1-2 and V is TRBV29-1, with D possibly matching TRBD1 (6 bases). The length of the CDR3 is 11 residues. The germline gives CDR1 SQVTM, CDR2 ANQGSEA. Trimming took 3 bases from V and 8 from J, leaving 10 bases between them. The CDR3 loop is CSVEGANGYTF. The CDR3 DNA follows: TGCAGCGTTGAGGGGGCTAACGGCTACACCTTC.

The V and J genes are TRBV29-1 and TRBJ2-2; the D gene is possibly TRBD1 (5 bases). The CDR3 spans 15 residues. Per the germline V gene, CDR1 is SQVTM and CDR2 is ANQGSEA. Trimming took off 0 bases at V and 2 bases at J, with 10 bases between the two ends. The CDR3 DNA reads as TGCAGCGTTGAAGATCTTCAGGGAAACACCGGGGAGCTGTTTTTT. It codes for CSVEDLQGNTGELFF.

The table lists this clone with a count of one. The chain joins TRBV18 to TRBJ2-7; 9 bases match TRBD2. In germline, CDR1 is KGHSH, CDR2 LQKENI. The CDR3 is made up of 14 amino acids. V lost 3 bases and J lost 2; bases outside the gene matches: 2. The CDR3, as DNA: TGTGCCAGCTCACCTCGACTAGCGGCCTACGAGCAGTACTTC. Protein: CASSPRLAAYEQYF.

This sequence joins TRBV11-3 and TRBJ2-7; D might be TRBD2 (5 bases). Germline V gene data show CDR1 as SGHNT and CDR2 as YENEEA. The length of the CDR3 is 13 residues. Trimming left V 5 bases short and J 4 bases short, with 12 bases between. CDR3 loop: CASSQRDSYEQYF. As DNA, the CDR3 is TGTGCCAGCAGCCAGAGGGATTCATACGAGCAGTACTTC.

This rearrangement joins TRBV30 to TRBJ2-1, with TRBD2 matching over 11 bases. The CDR3 has 16 residues. Germline loops: CDR1 GTSNPN, CDR2 SVGIG (reference sequence). After removal of 2 bases from V and 5 bases from J, the junction contained 8 bases not matched to a gene. The CDR3 spells CAWSKPGLAANNEQFF. DNA for the CDR3: TGTGCCTGGAGTAAGCCGGGACTAGCGGCAAACAATGAGCAGTTCTTC. Full variable domain (rest looked up from reference TRBV30 and TRBJ2-1): SQTIHQWPATLVQPVGSPLSLECTVEGTSNPNLYWYRQAAGRGLQLLFYSVGIGQISSEVPQNLSASRPQDRQFILSSKKLLLSDSGFYLCAWSKPGLAANNEQFFGPGTRLTVL.

This clone was seen once. This chain joins TRBV28 and TRBJ2-7, with no clear D. Per the germline V gene, CDR1 is MDHEN and CDR2 is SYDVKM. Trimming removed 7 bases from V and 3 bases from J, with 19 bases in between. This CDR3 has 15 residues. DNA of the CDR3: TGTGCCAGCACCTCGCCCCCGGGCCCCCACTACGAGCAGTACTTC. Translated: CASTSPPGPHYEQYF.

The V and J genes are TRBV11-2 and TRBJ1-1; D is possibly TRBD1 (5 bases). This CDR3 has 11 amino acids. CDR1 is SGHAT and CDR2 is FQNNGV in the germline V gene. V lost 4 bases and J lost 5, with 5 bases in between. The CDR3 region has the DNA TGTGCCAGCAGCTGGGGGACTGAAGCTTTCTTT. It encodes CASSWGTEAFF.

For the CDR3, the DNA is TGCGCCAGCAGCCAGGTACAGGGGACCGGCGGGAGCCTGTACAATGAGCAGTTCTTC. This sequence encodes CASSQVQGTGGSLYNEQFF. This chain uses TRBV4-1 with TRBJ2-1; perhaps D is TRBD1 or TRBD2 (7 bases each). Looked up from germline, CDR1 is MGHRA and CDR2 is YSYEKL. The CDR3 covers 19 residues. Trimming cost V 3 bases and J 4 bases, with 25 bases left between them.

The chain carries TRBV3-1 (or the pseudogene TRBV3-2) and TRBJ1-6, with a weak D call TRBD1 (5 bases). Germline V gene data show CDR1 as LGHDT and CDR2 as YNNKEL (reference sequence). V dropped 1 base and J dropped 7 bases, with 11 bases sitting between them. The CDR3 contains 15 residues. The CDR3 DNA reads as TGTGCCAGCAGCCAAGTTGGGACGGTGAATTCACCCCTCCACTTT. Its protein is CASSQVGTVNSPLHF.

The chain is built from TRBV7-2 and TRBJ2-7; 7 bases match TRBD2. Unmatched junction bases numbered 4, after V lost 0 bases and J lost 5 bases. CDR1 SGHTA and CDR2 FQGNSA come from the germline V gene. The CDR3 spans 14 residues. The CDR3 DNA is TGTGCCAGCAGCTTAGCGGGAGGGCTTGACGAGCAGTACTTC. Translation: CASSLAGGLDEQYF.

This clone was recorded once. The chain combines TRBV5-6 with TRBJ1-2; 8 bases map to TRBD1. The V and J ends lost 4 bases and 7 bases, in that order; junction bases with no gene match: 9. The CDR3 is made up of 14 amino acids. Germline V gives CDR1 SGHDT, CDR2 YYEEEE. This chain's CDR3 is CASSPGQVGGGYTF. CDR3 bases: TGTGCCAGCAGCCCGGGACAGGTCGGTGGTGGCTACACCTTC.

The chain employs TRBV7-2 and TRBJ2-1; 9 nucleotides line up with TRBD2. V trimming: 0 bases; J trimming: 5 bases; junction bases outside the gene matches: 2. CDR3 length: 15 amino acids. The germline CDR1 and CDR2 sequences are SGHTA and FQGNSA. CDR3 protein: CASSLAREGHNEQFF. The CDR3 DNA sequence: TGTGCCAGCAGCTTAGCGCGGGAGGGACACAATGAGCAGTTCTTC.

The rearrangement joins TRBV29-1 to TRBJ1-1, with a possible D match to TRBD1 (5 bases). Between the trimmed V and J ends, which lost 2 bases and 3 bases, there was a span of 19 bases. The germline V gene has CDR1 SQVTM and CDR2 ANQGSEA. The CDR3 totals 16 residues. CDR3: CSVERGNNLRDTEAFF. In DNA form, the CDR3 reads TGCAGCGTTGAAAGGGGCAACAACCTGAGGGACACTGAAGCTTTCTTT.

The chain couples TRBV7-2 to TRBJ2-7; the match to TRBD2 covers 11 bases. In germline, CDR1 is SGHTA, CDR2 FQGNSA. Trimming took 1 base from V and 4 from J; bases not matched to a gene: 6. CDR3 length equals 16 residues. The CDR3 nucleotides are TGTGCCAGCAGCTTAGAGGGAACTAGCGGGAGTTACGAGCAGTACTTC. As protein: CASSLEGTSGSYEQYF.

This chain uses TRBV4-2 with TRBJ1-4; possible D gene TRBD1, 5 bases. Germline V CDR1 and CDR2: LGHNA, YNFKEQ. V lost 0 bases, J lost 7 bases, and 12 bases lay in between. This CDR3 has 15 amino acids. CDR3 residues: CASSQDYGTGEKLFF. In DNA, the CDR3 is TGTGCCAGCAGCCAAGATTACGGGACGGGTGAAAAACTGTTTTTT.

This chain connects TRBV19 to TRBJ1-3; maybe TRBD1 (6 bases). V dropped 7 bases and J dropped 9 bases, with 19 bases sitting between them. CDR3 length equals 14 residues. Germline V gene data show CDR1 as LNHDA and CDR2 as SQIVND (reference sequence). The CDR3 sequence: CASKGGQIDGTIYF. The CDR3 DNA is TGTGCCAGTAAGGGAGGACAGATCGACGGCACCATATATTTT.

The chain combines TRBV24-1 with TRBJ2-5; the D gene is possibly TRBD2 (6 bases). The CDR3 covers 13 residues. The germline V gene has CDR1 KGHDR and CDR2 SFDVKD. V lost 9 bases, J lost 4 bases, and 14 bases lay in between. The CDR3 DNA follows: TGTGCCACCCTCGAGGAGGGGAGAGAGACCCAGTACTTC. It yields the protein CATLEEGRETQYF.

V is TRBV11-2 and J is TRBJ2-7, with D unclear. V dropped 4 bases and J dropped 3 bases, with 4 bases sitting between them. CDR3 length: 11 amino acids. The germline V gene encodes CDR1 SGHAT and CDR2 FQNNGV. The CDR3 loop is CASSSLYEQYF. CDR3 coding DNA: TGTGCCAGCAGCTCCCTCTACGAGCAGTACTTC.

The V call is TRBV11-3, the J call TRBJ2-3; 7 bases fit TRBD2. The trim removed 5 bases at V and 0 bases at J, leaving 8 bases unmatched. The germline gives CDR1 SGHNT, CDR2 YENEEA. This CDR3 is 16 amino acids long. In nucleotides, the CDR3 is TGTGCCAGCAGCCTCCGACTAGCCCCCAGCACAGATACGCAGTATTTT. Protein sequence: CASSLRLAPSTDTQYF.

V is TRBV6-6 and J is TRBJ2-7; D possibly corresponds to TRBD2 (6 bases). CDR3 length equals 14 residues. The germline V gene has CDR1 MNHNY and CDR2 SVGAGI (reference sequence). Deletions cut 1 base from V and 2 bases from J, with 9 bases between. This CDR3 reads CASSYYGGPYEQYF. In DNA form, the CDR3 reads TGTGCCAGCAGTTACTACGGGGGACCCTACGAGCAGTACTTC.

This sequence joins TRBV6-5 and TRBJ1-4; D is perhaps TRBD1 (5 bases). This CDR3 has 14 amino acids. The V gene lost 7 bases and the J gene lost 0 bases, with 9 bases spanning the gap. The germline gives CDR1 MNHEY, CDR2 SVGAGI. The CDR3 nucleotides are TGTGCCAGCACGCAGACAGCAACTAATGAAAAACTGTTTTTT. Protein product: CASTQTATNEKLFF.

The chain is built from TRBV7-2 and TRBJ1-1; no firm D call. The CDR3 is made up of 13 amino acids. Germline CDR1 and CDR2: SGHTA and FQGNSA. V gave up 4 bases and J gave up 0 bases, with 6 bases separating them. The CDR3 spells CASSSSVNTEAFF. DNA for the CDR3: TGTGCCAGCAGCTCCTCAGTGAACACTGAAGCTTTCTTT.

The V gene is TRBV11-2, the J gene TRBJ2-3, with D hard to call. The germline gives CDR1 SGHAT, CDR2 FQNNGV. This CDR3 is 12 amino acids long. V was cut by 5 bases and J by 1 base, with 4 bases left in between. The CDR3 DNA follows: TGTGCCAGCAGCATCCGCACAGATACGCAGTATTTT. Translation gives CASSIRTDTQYF. The entire variable domain, with the rest obtained from reference TRBV11-2 and TRBJ2-3, is as follows: EAGVAQSPRYKIIEKRQSVAFWCNPISGHATLYWYQQILGQGPKLLIQFQNNGVVDDSQLPKDRFSAERLKGVDSTLKIQPAKLEDSAVYLCASSIRTDTQYFGPGTRLTVL.

The gene calls are TRBV5-6 and TRBJ1-2, with D hard to call. Per the germline V gene, CDR1 is SGHDT and CDR2 is YYEEEE. The CDR3 extends over 14 amino acids. The V and J ends lost 6 bases and 3 bases respectively, with 15 bases between them. Here the CDR3 reads CASTPGGPYYGYTF. In DNA form, the CDR3 reads TGTGCCAGCACCCCGGGAGGGCCCTACTATGGCTACACCTTC.

The V gene is TRBV28, the J gene TRBJ1-1; no reliable D call. The V gene lost 5 bases and the J gene lost 5 bases, with 12 bases spanning the gap. The CDR3 spans 13 residues. Germline lookup yields CDR1 MDHEN and CDR2 SYDVKM. CDR3 nucleotide sequence: TGTGCCAGCAGTCTCAGGATCGGGACTGAAGCTTTCTTT. It specifies CASSLRIGTEAFF.

CDR3: CASSVGGGTANTEAFF. CDR3 DNA sequence: TGTGCCAGCAGTGTGGGTGGGGGGACAGCGAACACTGAAGCTTTCTTT. This chain uses TRBV28 with TRBJ1-1; TRBD1 aligns across 7 bases. This CDR3 has 16 residues. Germline loops: CDR1 MDHEN, CDR2 SYDVKM. J was trimmed by 1 base and V by 5 bases; bases with no gene match: 10.

The chain recombines TRBV11-2 with TRBJ2-7, with 7 bases that match TRBD2. This CDR3 comprises 15 residues. Germline values: CDR1 SGHAT, CDR2 FQNNGV. V lost 5 bases and J lost 2; bases outside the gene matches: 9. This CDR3 reads CASSTRGGPTYEQYF. CDR3 nucleotide sequence: TGTGCCAGCAGCACGAGGGGAGGGCCGACCTACGAGCAGTACTTC.